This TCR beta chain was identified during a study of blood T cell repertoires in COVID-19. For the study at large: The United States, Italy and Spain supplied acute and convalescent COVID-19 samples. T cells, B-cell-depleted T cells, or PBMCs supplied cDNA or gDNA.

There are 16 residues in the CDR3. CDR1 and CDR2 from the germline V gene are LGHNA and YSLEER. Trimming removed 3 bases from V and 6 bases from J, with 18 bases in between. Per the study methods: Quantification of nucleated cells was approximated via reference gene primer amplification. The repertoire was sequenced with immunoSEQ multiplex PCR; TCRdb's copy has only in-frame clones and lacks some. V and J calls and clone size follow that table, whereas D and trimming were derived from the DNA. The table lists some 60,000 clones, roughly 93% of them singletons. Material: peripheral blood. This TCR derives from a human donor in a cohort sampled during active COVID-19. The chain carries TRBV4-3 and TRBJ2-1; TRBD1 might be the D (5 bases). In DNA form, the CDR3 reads TGCGCCAGCAGCCAGGATCCTGGGTACCAGGGCAATGAGCAGTTCTTC. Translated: CASSQDPGYQGNEQFF.